This is a list of T cell receptor beta chains from one sample in a study of T cell responses to AZD1222 COVID-19 vaccine. Clones were sequenced by immunoSEQ multiplex PCR, and TCRdb holds only the in-frame ones, with some missing. The sample consists of over 130,000 clones, roughly 90% of them appearing once. The input for sequencing was peripheral blood, taken 28 days after the second AZD1222 dose. The receptors come from an adult who received the AZD1222 COVID-19 vaccine. Both conserved end residues are trimmed from each CDR3.

v_gene,CDR3aa
TRBV15,ATSRGGSGETQY
TRBV3-1/TRBV3-2,ASSQNTGELF
TRBV19,ASSIDWGGNVYNEQF
TRBV7-2,ASSLEAGVENIQY
TRBV29-1,SVPPAPGQNQETQY
TRBV5-1,ASSLQVGLPNEKLF
TRBV9,ASSVVSGRNTGELF
TRBV10-1,ASRSDRGRGDTQY
TRBV30,AWGTGDGNTIY
TRBV2,ASSWSLTGELF
TRBV29-1,SVQEYMNTEAF
TRBV6-1,ASSDPASRVPGDYGYT
TRBV7-3,ASSSAGGFQETQY
TRBV5-1,ASSLGDPGLAGHEQY
TRBV18,ASSPPGLEQY
TRBV7-9,ATRGSGHEQY
TRBV7-9,ASSLPSYGELF
TRBV5-1,ASSLEAGEAF